This T cell receptor beta chain was observed in a study of blood T cell repertoires in COVID-19 (TCRdb year 2020). In terms of the full investigation: Collaborator samples came from the United States, Italy and Spain and covered acute and convalescent phases of COVID-19. Sample metadata almost always included a de-identified subject ID, COVID-19 status, age in years and sex. Deeply sampled blood TCRbeta repertoires from subjects exposed to, actively infected with, or recovered from COVID-19 were included in the dataset. Where HLA class I and class II types were available, the types were taken from metadata supplied by the sample provider, not from assay-based typing. Samples were obtained from the ongoing ImmuneRACE study (first 160 participants) and from about 1,300 subjects provided by 6 global collaborators. The repertoires were released in a freely available public database meant as a resource for research on the immune response to SARS-CoV-2. The prospective study material was composed of cDNA or gDNA derived from T cells, B-cell-depleted T cells, or PBMCs. Here is what the overall study found, with its caveats: How much clinical and demographic metadata was included differed by source and by participant, and the metadata was provided uncurated.

A word on this clone: This receptor's antigen is unknown. Within one base of it there is no much larger clone, and no base qualities were kept.

The immunoSEQ Assay, a bias-controlled multiplex PCR, was used to amplify TCRbeta CDR3 regions from genomic DNA. The original methods were these. Nucleated cell counts per sample were estimated from amplification of reference gene primers within the assay. Sequence reads were collapsed and filtered to measure the absolute abundance of every unique TCRbeta CDR3 rearrangement. For each sample, productive Simpson clonality was calculated as the square root of Simpson's diversity index across productive rearrangements. TCRdb retrieved this table from immuneACCESS and kept in-frame rearrangements only. Not all clones are present; in checked studies, unresolved V genes account for under half, and no reason is known for the remainder. The V and J calls and clone size are taken from that table; D and trimming were inferred from the DNA. For this sample the table gives 240,000 or so clones, of which roughly 79% were detected only once. The top ten hold 6.5% to 8.5% of the sample.

At one collaborating source in Seattle, patients were enrolled during active infection and were followed longitudinally through the course of disease. The collaborating institutions used their own protocols to collect whole blood in K2EDTA tubes. Collaborator samples were shipped for TCRbeta analysis as frozen whole blood, isolated PBMCs, or DNA extracted from either sample type. CDR1 and CDR2, looked up from the germline V gene, are KGHDR and SFDVKD. V has 3 bases trimmed and J has 0 bases trimmed; junction bases matching no gene number 6. The CDR3 sequence holds 17 residues, the cysteine and phenylalanine included. The read is trimmed to its CDR3 DNA, 51 bases read in frame from base 1.

The chain is assembled from TRBV24-1 and TRBJ1-5, and TRBD1 aligns with 8 junction nucleotides. This TCR derives from a woman older than 75 with COVID-19, enrolled during active disease. The sequenced sample consisted of peripheral blood. The CDR3 region: CATSDPRTGTSNQPQHF. Read as DNA, the sequence is TGTGCCACCAGTGATCCCCGGACAGGGACTAGCAATCAGCCCCAGCATTTT.